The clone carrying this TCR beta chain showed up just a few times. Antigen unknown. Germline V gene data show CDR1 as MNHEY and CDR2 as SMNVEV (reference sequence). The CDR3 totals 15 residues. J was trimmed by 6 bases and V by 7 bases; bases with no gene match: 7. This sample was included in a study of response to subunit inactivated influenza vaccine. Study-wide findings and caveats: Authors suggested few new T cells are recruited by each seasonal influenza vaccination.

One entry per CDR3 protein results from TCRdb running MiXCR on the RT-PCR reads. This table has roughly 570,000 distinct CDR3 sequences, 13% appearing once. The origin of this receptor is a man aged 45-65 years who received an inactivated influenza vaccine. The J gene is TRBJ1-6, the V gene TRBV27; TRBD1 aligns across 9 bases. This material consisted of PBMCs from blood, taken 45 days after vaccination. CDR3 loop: CASTFRTGANSPLHF. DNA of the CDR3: TGTGCCAGCACCTTTCGGACAGGGGCTAATTCACCCCTCCACTTT.